Listed below are T cell receptor beta chains from one sample, sequenced in a study of shared clonotypes between healthy human individuals. The protocol was immunoSEQ multiplex PCR, while the TCRdb copy is restricted to in-frame clones and leaves out a portion. The sample carries fewer than 500,000 clones, about 79% recorded once. Sequenced input: PBMCs. These receptors came from a middle-aged woman in good health. Some clones in this sample may be carry-over from other donors' samples. The CDR3 runs from the conserved cysteine through the conserved F or W. The D gene is left open where the match is weak. Clone size, where shown, is once, few, many, or a class for clones that have expanded.

clone size: -
J gene: TRBJ2-1
V gene: TRBV9
D gene: -
CDR3 protein: CASSPGGPLEQFF
CDR3 DNA: TGTGCCAGCAGCCCCGGGGGTCCCCTTGAGCAGTTCTTC

clone size: -
J gene: TRBJ2-7
V gene: TRBV15
D gene: -
CDR3 protein: CATSRDFGSGSGLYF
CDR3 DNA: -

clone size: -
J gene: TRBJ1-5
V gene: TRBV28
D gene: TRBD1
CDR3 protein: CASSIADRGLRQPQHF
CDR3 DNA: TGTGCCAGCAGTATCGCGGACAGGGGGCTTCGTCAGCCCCAGCATTTT

clone size: -
J gene: TRBJ1-1
V gene: TRBV28
D gene: -
CDR3 protein: CASSLTAGMGTEAFF
CDR3 DNA: TGTGCCAGCAGTCTGACAGCCGGAATGGGCACTGAAGCTTTCTTT

clone size: -
J gene: TRBJ2-3
V gene: TRBV15
D gene: TRBD2
CDR3 protein: CATSKSSGRVIDTQYF
CDR3 DNA: TGTGCCACCAGCAAATCTAGCGGGAGGGTAATAGATACGCAGTATTTT

clone size: few
J gene: TRBJ2-2
V gene: TRBV7-9
D gene: TRBD2
CDR3 protein: CASSKTSGFTGELFF
CDR3 DNA: TGTGCCAGCAGCAAGACTAGCGGGTTCACCGGGGAGCTGTTTTTT

clone size: -
J gene: TRBJ2-4
V gene: TRBV21-1
D gene: -
CDR3 protein: CASSKARQGACKNIQYF
CDR3 DNA: TGTGCCAGCAGCAAAGCGCGGCAGGGGGCCTGTAAAAACATTCAGTACTTC

clone size: -
J gene: TRBJ1-2
V gene: TRBV7-2
D gene: TRBD1
CDR3 protein: CASSLVPGQAGYGYTF
CDR3 DNA: TGTGCCAGCAGCTTAGTCCCGGGACAGGCGGGCTATGGCTACACCTTC

clone size: once
J gene: TRBJ2-7
V gene: TRBV10-3
D gene: -
CDR3 protein: CAISGTAYEQYF
CDR3 DNA: TGTGCCATCAGTGGGACAGCCTACGAGCAGTACTTC

clone size: -
J gene: TRBJ2-2
V gene: TRBV9
D gene: -
CDR3 protein: CASSVAPTGTGELFF
CDR3 DNA: TGTGCCAGCAGCGTGGCCCCTACGGGCACCGGGGAGCTGTTTTTT

clone size: -
J gene: TRBJ2-5
V gene: TRBV15
D gene: -
CDR3 protein: CATSLTGVQETQYF
CDR3 DNA: TGTGCCACCAGCCTCACGGGGGTCCAAGAGACCCAGTACTTC

clone size: few
J gene: TRBJ2-1
V gene: TRBV29-1
D gene: -
CDR3 protein: CSVHTSYNEQFF
CDR3 DNA: TGCAGCGTTCATACTTCCTACAATGAGCAGTTCTTC

clone size: -
J gene: TRBJ1-1
V gene: TRBV30
D gene: TRBD1
CDR3 protein: CAWSVSRQGNTEAFF
CDR3 DNA: TGTGCCTGGAGTGTAAGCCGACAGGGGAACACTGAAGCTTTCTTT

clone size: once
J gene: TRBJ2-1
V gene: TRBV5-1
D gene: -
CDR3 protein: CASSLAQVGNEQFF
CDR3 DNA: TGCGCCAGCAGCTTGGCACAGGTGGGCAATGAGCAGTTCTTC

clone size: -
J gene: TRBJ2-1
V gene: TRBV18
D gene: -
CDR3 protein: CASSPGTPRNEQFF
CDR3 DNA: TGTGCCAGCTCACCAGGGACTCCACGGAATGAGCAGTTCTTC

clone size: few
J gene: TRBJ2-1
V gene: TRBV9
D gene: TRBD1
CDR3 protein: CASSPGQGYNEQFF
CDR3 DNA: TGTGCCAGCAGCCCGGGACAGGGATACAATGAGCAGTTCTTC

clone size: -
J gene: TRBJ1-1
V gene: TRBV2
D gene: TRBD1
CDR3 protein: CASSEGQGARAFF
CDR3 DNA: TGTGCCAGCAGTGAAGGACAGGGGGCGCGGGCTTTCTTT

clone size: -
J gene: TRBJ2-1
V gene: TRBV9
D gene: TRBD2
CDR3 protein: CASSPFGTSGTYNEQFF
CDR3 DNA: TGTGCCAGCAGCCCCTTTGGGACTAGCGGGACTTACAATGAGCAGTTCTTC

clone size: -
J gene: TRBJ2-7
V gene: TRBV10-3
D gene: TRBD1
CDR3 protein: CAISERGQDYEQYF
CDR3 DNA: TGTGCCATCAGTGAGAGGGGACAGGACTACGAGCAGTACTTC

clone size: -
J gene: TRBJ2-7
V gene: TRBV19
D gene: TRBD1
CDR3 protein: CASNPGTGGYEQYF
CDR3 DNA: TGTGCCAGTAACCCCGGGACAGGGGGATACGAGCAGTACTTC

clone size: -
J gene: TRBJ1-5
V gene: TRBV15
D gene: -
CDR3 protein: CATSRVGRTGNQPQHF
CDR3 DNA: TGTGCCACCAGCAGAGTTGGGCGGACGGGCAATCAGCCCCAGCATTTT

clone size: -
J gene: TRBJ2-3
V gene: TRBV7-3
D gene: -
CDR3 protein: CASSGSVTDTQYF
CDR3 DNA: TGTGCCAGCAGTGGTAGTGTCACAGATACGCAGTATTTT

clone size: few
J gene: TRBJ1-1
V gene: TRBV27
D gene: TRBD1
CDR3 protein: CASSPRQGSEAFF
CDR3 DNA: TGTGCCAGCAGTCCACGACAGGGGTCTGAAGCTTTCTTT

clone size: -
J gene: TRBJ2-1
V gene: TRBV5-1
D gene: -
CDR3 protein: CASSLGDDYNEQFF
CDR3 DNA: TGCGCCAGCAGCTTGGGGGACGACTACAATGAGCAGTTCTTC

clone size: -
J gene: TRBJ2-7
V gene: TRBV20-1
D gene: -
CDR3 protein: CSASVSYEQYF
CDR3 DNA: TGCAGTGCATCGGTCTCCTACGAGCAGTACTTC

clone size: -
J gene: TRBJ2-2
V gene: TRBV19
D gene: TRBD1
CDR3 protein: CASSILDRGTGELFF
CDR3 DNA: TGTGCCAGTAGTATCCTGGACAGGGGCACCGGGGAGCTGTTTTTT

clone size: -
J gene: TRBJ2-1
V gene: TRBV4-2
D gene: TRBD2
CDR3 protein: CASSRLPTNHLAGGAGQYNEQFF
CDR3 DNA: TGTGCCAGCAGCCGGCTACCCACCAACCATCTAGCGGGAGGCGCGGGGCAGTACAATGAGCAGTTCTTC

clone size: -
J gene: TRBJ1-1
V gene: TRBV19
D gene: -
CDR3 protein: CASSMVQVNMNTEAFF
CDR3 DNA: TGTGCCAGTAGTATGGTACAGGTGAACATGAACACTGAAGCTTTCTTT

clone size: -
J gene: TRBJ2-1
V gene: TRBV9
D gene: TRBD1
CDR3 protein: CASSPTGVPSNEQFF
CDR3 DNA: TGTGCCAGCAGCCCGACAGGGGTCCCCTCCAATGAGCAGTTCTTC

clone size: -
J gene: TRBJ2-5
V gene: TRBV11-2
D gene: -
CDR3 protein: CASSFGGQETQYF
CDR3 DNA: TGTGCCAGCAGCTTTGGCGGGCAAGAGACCCAGTACTTC

clone size: few
J gene: TRBJ1-5
V gene: TRBV9
D gene: TRBD1
CDR3 protein: CASSSKRYGGGQPQHF
CDR3 DNA: TGTGCCAGCAGCTCCAAGAGGTACGGAGGGGGCCAGCCCCAGCATTTT

clone size: -
J gene: TRBJ2-2
V gene: TRBV10-3
D gene: -
CDR3 protein: CAISPLPGEEELFF
CDR3 DNA: TGTGCCATCAGCCCCCTCCCAGGGGAGGAGGAGCTGTTTTTT

clone size: -
J gene: TRBJ2-3
V gene: TRBV28
D gene: TRBD1
CDR3 protein: CASSPLTNRGTRQYF
CDR3 DNA: TGTGCCAGCAGTCCCCTCACAAACAGGGGAACTAGGCAGTATTTT

clone size: -
J gene: TRBJ2-5
V gene: TRBV10-1
D gene: -
CDR3 protein: CASSERAAGETQYF
CDR3 DNA: TGCGCCAGCAGTGAAAGGGCTGCTGGAGAGACCCAGTACTTC

clone size: medium-sized
J gene: TRBJ2-4
V gene: TRBV6-4
D gene: TRBD2
CDR3 protein: CASSETSENIQYF
CDR3 DNA: TGTGCCAGCAGTGAGACTAGCGAAAACATTCAGTACTTC

clone size: once
J gene: TRBJ2-7
V gene: TRBV5-1
D gene: -
CDR3 protein: CASSSLTGRRYEQYF
CDR3 DNA: TGCGCCAGCAGCTCCTTGACAGGCCGCAGGTACGAGCAGTACTTC

clone size: -
J gene: TRBJ2-7
V gene: TRBV19
D gene: TRBD2
CDR3 protein: CASSTASTSGSYEQYF
CDR3 DNA: TGTGCCAGTAGTACCGCCTCCACTAGCGGCTCCTACGAGCAGTACTTC

clone size: -
J gene: TRBJ1-3
V gene: TRBV18
D gene: -
CDR3 protein: CATSPVDGNTIYF
CDR3 DNA: TGTGCCACCTCCCCGGTTGACGGAAACACCATATATTTT

clone size: -
J gene: TRBJ2-7
V gene: TRBV4-1
D gene: -
CDR3 protein: CASSHPGGSYEQYF
CDR3 DNA: TGCGCCAGCAGCCACCCCGGGGGCTCCTACGAGCAGTACTTC

clone size: -
J gene: TRBJ2-2
V gene: TRBV7-2
D gene: -
CDR3 protein: CASSLMGYTGELFF
CDR3 DNA: TGTGCCAGCAGCTTAATGGGTTACACCGGGGAGCTGTTTTTT

clone size: -
J gene: TRBJ2-7
V gene: TRBV4-2
D gene: -
CDR3 protein: CASSQLGGGYEQYF
CDR3 DNA: TGTGCCAGCAGCCAATTAGGGGGTGGGTACGAGCAGTACTTC

clone size: -
J gene: TRBJ1-1
V gene: TRBV4-1
D gene: -
CDR3 protein: CASSQGYLWGHTEAFF
CDR3 DNA: TGCGCCAGCAGCCAAGGGTACTTGTGGGGACACACTGAAGCTTTCTTT

clone size: -
J gene: TRBJ2-7
V gene: TRBV2
D gene: TRBD2
CDR3 protein: CASKEAPSGAGYEQYF
CDR3 DNA: TGTGCCAGCAAGGAGGCCCCTAGCGGGGCCGGCTACGAGCAGTACTTC

clone size: -
J gene: TRBJ2-5
V gene: TRBV14
D gene: -
CDR3 protein: CASSPWTGETQYF
CDR3 DNA: TGTGCCAGCAGCCCTTGGACGGGAGAGACCCAGTACTTC

clone size: -
J gene: TRBJ2-5
V gene: TRBV7-2
D gene: TRBD1
CDR3 protein: CASSNRGRRETQYF
CDR3 DNA: TGTGCCAGCAGCAACAGGGGAAGGAGGGAGACCCAGTACTTC

clone size: -
J gene: TRBJ2-7
V gene: TRBV4-2
D gene: -
CDR3 protein: CASSQGGSLNYEQYF
CDR3 DNA: TGTGCCAGCAGCCAAGGGGGTAGCCTGAACTACGAGCAGTACTTC

clone size: -
J gene: TRBJ2-5
V gene: TRBV27
D gene: -
CDR3 protein: CASSLSGGRGKTQYF
CDR3 DNA: TGTGCCAGCAGTTTATCTGGGGGCCGGGGGAAGACCCAGTACTTC

clone size: -
J gene: TRBJ2-7
V gene: TRBV7-2
D gene: -
CDR3 protein: CASSPYQGPSYEQYF
CDR3 DNA: TGTGCCAGCAGCCCTTACCAAGGACCCTCCTACGAGCAGTACTTC

clone size: few
J gene: TRBJ2-1
V gene: TRBV19
D gene: TRBD2
CDR3 protein: CASSRTSVYNEQFF
CDR3 DNA: TGTGCCAGTAGCCGGACTAGCGTATACAATGAGCAGTTCTTC

clone size: -
J gene: TRBJ1-1
V gene: TRBV9
D gene: TRBD1
CDR3 protein: CASSATGDSTEAFF
CDR3 DNA: TGTGCCAGCAGCGCGACAGGGGATTCGACTGAAGCTTTCTTT

clone size: many
J gene: TRBJ2-1
V gene: TRBV7-2
D gene: TRBD2
CDR3 protein: CASSLVASGTWAEQFF
CDR3 DNA: TGTGCCAGCAGCTTAGTGGCTAGCGGGACCTGGGCGGAGCAGTTCTTC

clone size: -
J gene: TRBJ2-3
V gene: TRBV27
D gene: TRBD1
CDR3 protein: CASSLPARQGAGTQYF
CDR3 DNA: TGTGCCAGCAGTTTACCGGCTCGACAGGGGGCGGGAACGCAGTATTTT

clone size: -
J gene: TRBJ2-1
V gene: TRBV28
D gene: TRBD1
CDR3 protein: CASRDPDRVGHEQFF
CDR3 DNA: TGTGCCAGCAGAGATCCAGACAGGGTAGGTCATGAGCAGTTCTTC

clone size: -
J gene: TRBJ1-1
V gene: TRBV6-1
D gene: TRBD1
CDR3 protein: CASSALMTGTEAFF
CDR3 DNA: TGTGCCAGCAGTGCCCTGATGACAGGGACCGAAGCTTTCTTT